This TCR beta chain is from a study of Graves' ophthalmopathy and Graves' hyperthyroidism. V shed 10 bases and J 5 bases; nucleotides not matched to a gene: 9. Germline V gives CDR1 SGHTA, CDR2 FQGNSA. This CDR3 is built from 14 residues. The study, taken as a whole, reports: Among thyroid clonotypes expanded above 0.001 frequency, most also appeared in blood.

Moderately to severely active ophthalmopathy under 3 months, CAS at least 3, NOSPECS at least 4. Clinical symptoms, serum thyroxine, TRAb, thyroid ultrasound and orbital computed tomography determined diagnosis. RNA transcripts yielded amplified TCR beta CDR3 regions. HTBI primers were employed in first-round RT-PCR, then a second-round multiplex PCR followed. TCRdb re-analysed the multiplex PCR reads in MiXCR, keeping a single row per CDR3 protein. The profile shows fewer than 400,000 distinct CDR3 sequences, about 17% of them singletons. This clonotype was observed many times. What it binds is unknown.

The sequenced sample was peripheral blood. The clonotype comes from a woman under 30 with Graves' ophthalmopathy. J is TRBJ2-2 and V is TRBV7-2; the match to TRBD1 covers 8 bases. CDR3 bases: TGTGCCAACAACCCGACAGGGGTTACCGGGGAGCTGTTTTTT. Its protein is CANNPTGVTGELFF.